One and the same sample provided the 11 T cell receptor beta chains below, sequenced in a study of shared clonotypes between healthy human individuals. Generated by immunoSEQ multiplex PCR, the TCRdb table keeps only in-frame clones and is missing some. The table lists about 700,000 clones, under 80% of them singletons. The sequencing input was memory CD4+ T cells sorted from blood. The sample's subset: CD45RA-negative fraction. The receptors come from a woman aged 30 to 39 in good health.

The chain has TRBV9 and TRBJ2-3; a possible D gene is TRBD2 (6 bases). The germline V gene encodes CDR1 SGDLS and CDR2 YYNGEE. The CDR3 spans 15 residues. The ends were cut back, 0 bases at V and 6 bases at J, with 14 bases in the middle. CDR3 protein: CASSVAFSGGDTQYF. CDR3 in DNA: TGTGCCAGCAGCGTAGCTTTCTCAGGAGGGGATACGCAGTATTTT.

This chain uses TRBV2 with TRBJ2-7; 10 nucleotides align to TRBD1. J was trimmed by 3 bases and V by 6 bases; bases with no gene match: 8. This CDR3 contains 15 residues. The germline CDR1 and CDR2 sequences are SNHLY and FYNNEI. The CDR3: CASSLRGQGNYEQYF. The CDR3 DNA follows: TGTGCCAGCAGCCTTCGGGGACAGGGGAACTACGAGCAGTACTTC.

About this clone: This sample includes further DNA sequences coding for the same CDR3. This chain connects TRBV20-1 to TRBJ1-1, with D tentatively TRBD1 (5 bases). There are 11 residues in the CDR3. V lost 0 bases, J lost 8 bases, and 7 bases lay in between. Germline V CDR1 and CDR2: DFQATT, SNEGSKA (reference sequence). DNA for the CDR3: TGCAGTGCTAGAGACAGGGCGGAAGCTTTCTTT. Amino acids: CSARDRAEAFF.

The genes are TRBV2 and TRBJ2-6, with unresolved D. The CDR3 covers 14 residues. CDR1 and CDR2 from the germline V gene are SNHLY and FYNNEI. Deletions cut 6 bases from V and 2 bases from J, with 8 bases between. The CDR3 spells CASSMETGANVLTF. The CDR3 region has the DNA TGTGCCAGCAGCATGGAGACTGGGGCCAACGTCCTGACTTTC.

The chain is built from TRBV5-1 and TRBJ2-7; 10 bases are a match to TRBD1. The J segment lost 5 bases and the V segment lost 4 bases, leaving 6 bases of the junction unmatched. This CDR3 contains 14 residues. Germline lookup yields CDR1 SGHRS and CDR2 YFSETQ. CDR3: CASSGDRGHDEQYF. The DNA for the CDR3 is TGCGCCAGCAGCGGCGACAGGGGGCACGACGAGCAGTACTTC. The whole variable domain, remainder taken from reference TRBV5-1 and TRBJ2-7, is KAGVTQTPRYLIKTRGQQVTLSCSPISGHRSVSWYQQTPGQGLQFLFEYFSETQRNKGNFPGRFSGRQFSNSRSEMNVSTLELGDSALYLCASSGDRGHDEQYFGPGTRLTVT.

There are a few counts of this clone. This chain connects TRBV30 to TRBJ1-6; 8 positions match TRBD1. Germline loops: CDR1 GTSNPN, CDR2 SVGIG (reference sequence). CDR3 length: 15 amino acids. V trimming: 3 bases; J trimming: 9 bases; junction bases outside the gene matches: 10. CDR3 DNA sequence: TGTGCCTGGAGGGATATACAGGGGGTCTTTTCACCCCTCCACTTT. Translating it yields CAWRDIQGVFSPLHF.

This clone has more than one count but fewer than ten. The CDR3 is CASSLGVQGAADQPQHF. CDR3 DNA: TGCGCCAGCAGCCTGGGGGTCCAGGGGGCGGCCGATCAGCCCCAGCATTTT. This chain joins TRBV4-1 and TRBJ1-5; 8 bases align to TRBD1. The CDR3 runs 17 residues. With V trimmed by 4 bases and J by 5 bases, 13 bases remained unmatched. Germline loops: CDR1 MGHRA, CDR2 YSYEKL.

The chain uses TRBV28 and TRBJ1-4; perhaps TRBD1 as D (6 bases). V shed 2 bases and J shed 4 bases, with 8 bases lying between them. The germline gives CDR1 MDHEN, CDR2 SYDVKM. There are 14 residues in the CDR3. CDR3 bases: TGTGCCAGCAGTTTACAGGGGATTAATGAAAAACTGTTTTTT. This codes for CASSLQGINEKLFF. The whole variable domain, filled in from reference TRBV28 and TRBJ1-4, reads DVKVTQSSRYLVKRTGEKVFLECVQDMDHENMFWYRQDPGLGLRLIYFSYDVKMKEKGDIPEGYSVSREKKERFSLILESASTNQTSMYLCASSLQGINEKLFFGSGTQLSVL.

The chain carries TRBV25-1 and TRBJ1-1, with D possibly TRBD1 on 5 matching bases. Germline CDR1 reads MGHDK; CDR2 reads SYGVNS. CDR3 length: 13 residues. V lost 7 bases, J lost 2 bases, and 11 bases lay in between. Here the CDR3 DNA reads TGTGCCAGCAAGTGGGGGGGTAACACTGAAGCTTTCTTT. Its translation: CASKWGGNTEAFF.

V usage is TRBV5-4 and J usage is TRBJ2-1, with unresolved D. The V and J ends lost 4 bases and 6 bases respectively, with 20 bases between them. The CDR3 contains 16 residues. Germline V lookup: CDR1 SGHNT, CDR2 YYREEE (reference sequence). CDR3 DNA sequence: TGTGCCAGCAGCGTAAGCGCTACGAGCACTTTCAATGAGCAGTTCTTC. Translating gives CASSVSATSTFNEQFF.

The rearrangement uses TRBV27 and TRBJ1-4; D call uncertain. The germline V gene has CDR1 MNHEY and CDR2 SMNVEV (reference sequence). V lost 6 bases, J lost 0 bases, and 11 bases lay in between. The CDR3 loop spans 15 amino acids. The chain's CDR3 is CASRKAIATNEKLFF. CDR3 nucleotide sequence: TGTGCCAGCAGAAAGGCGATCGCAACTAATGAAAAACTGTTTTTT.